The 22 T cell receptor beta chains given below trace back to one sample, sequenced in a study of T cells after yellow fever vaccination. TCRdb independently ran MiXCR on the 5' RACE reads; one entry per CDR3 protein. Of some 48,000 distinct CDR3 sequences listed, 5% to 8% are singletons. Sample: PBMCs, either bulk or a sorted T-cell subset (CD4+, CD8+, memory, or dextramer-sorted; not recorded which), taken 45 days after the yellow fever booster vaccination. The receptors come from a man younger than 45 who received the YFV17D yellow fever vaccine.

J is TRBJ1-5 and V is TRBV4-3; a possible D gene is TRBD1 (5 bases). Trimming took off 0 bases at V and 7 bases at J, with 13 bases between the two ends. CDR3 length: 15 residues. Germline V gene lookup returns CDR1 LGHNA and CDR2 YSLEER. The CDR3 here is CASSQDPGVPQPQHF. The CDR3 DNA is TGCGCCAGCAGCCAAGATCCGGGGGTACCCCAGCCCCAGCATTTT.

The chain links TRBV5-1 to TRBJ2-7; unclear D gene. CDR3 length: 15 amino acids. Germline V CDR1 and CDR2: SGHRS, YFSETQ. V was trimmed by 0 bases and J by 2 bases, leaving 12 bases between them. CDR3 sequence: CASSLVDLSPYEQYF. For the CDR3, the DNA is TGCGCCAGCAGCTTGGTGGATCTCTCCCCCTACGAGCAGTACTTC.

This chain links TRBV7-2 with TRBJ2-5; 9 nucleotides align to TRBD2. Germline trimming cut 5 bases from V and 4 bases from J; bases unmatched to any gene: 2. The CDR3 covers 13 residues. Germline V gene data show CDR1 as SGHTA and CDR2 as FQGNSA. CDR3 in DNA: TGTGCCAGCAGCCAGGGACTAGCAGAGACCCAGTACTTC. It encodes CASSQGLAETQYF.

V gene TRBV3-1 combines with J gene TRBJ2-3; TRBD1 agrees at 7 bases. Germline-derived CDR1 and CDR2 are LGHDT and YNNKEL (reference sequence). The CDR3 spans 15 residues. V dropped 0 bases and J dropped 14; count of bases not matched to a gene: 14. CDR3 in DNA: TGTGCCAGCAGCCAAGATGGGACAGCGGTCTCGACACGGTATTTT. Residues: CASSQDGTAVSTRYF.

At least ten counts were recorded for this clonotype. This chain joins TRBV11-2 and TRBJ2-1, with TRBD2 matching over 13 bases. The CDR3 is 16 residues long. Germline lookup yields CDR1 SGHAT and CDR2 FQNNGV. After removal of 1 base from V and 4 bases from J, the junction contained 1 base not matched to a gene. The DNA for the CDR3 is TGTGCCAGCAGCTTAGGACTAGCGGGAGGTTACAATGAGCAGTTCTTC. The encoded protein is CASSLGLAGGYNEQFF.

This clonotype has at least ten counts. The chain uses TRBV12-3 or TRBV12-4 and TRBJ2-3, with D possibly being TRBD1 (5 bases). This CDR3 region has 14 residues. The V gene lost 3 bases and the J gene lost 3 bases, with 10 bases spanning the gap. As DNA, the CDR3 is TGTGCCAGCAGTTTTTCCAGGGTGACAGATACGCAGTATTTT. Translating gives CASSFSRVTDTQYF.

The chain combines TRBV5-1 with TRBJ2-7, with a weak D call TRBD1 (5 bases). The V gene lost 2 bases and the J gene lost 4 bases, with 10 bases spanning the gap. CDR3 size: 13 residues. CDR1 SGHRS and CDR2 YFSETQ come from the germline V gene. Here the CDR3 reads CASSFSQGYEQYF. In nucleotides, the CDR3 is TGCGCCAGCAGCTTTTCCCAGGGTTACGAGCAGTACTTC.

Points on this clonotype: A much larger clonotype is one base distant, so this may be a read error. V usage is TRBV5-1 and J usage is TRBJ1-2, with TRBD1 matching over 8 bases. Germline V gene sequence: CDR1 SGHRS, CDR2 YFSETQ. The length of the CDR3 is 14 residues. V lost 4 bases, J lost 1 base, and 3 bases stayed unmatched. CDR3 amino acids: CASSRTGLNYGYTF. The DNA for the CDR3 is TGCGCCAGCAGCCGGACAGGGCTTAACTATGGCTACACCTTC.

This clonotype appeared many times. The J gene is TRBJ2-1, the V gene TRBV15; D is possibly TRBD1 or TRBD2 (5 bases each). The CDR3 is 16 amino acids. Germline loops: CDR1 LNHNV, CDR2 YYDKDF (reference sequence). Trimming removed 1 base from V and 4 bases from J, with 14 bases in between. The CDR3 DNA is TGTGCCACCAGCAGAGGAGGGACGAGTATATACAATGAGCAGTTCTTC. It yields the protein CATSRGGTSIYNEQFF.

This clonotype was recorded many times. The gene calls are TRBV20-1 and TRBJ2-7; tentative D call: TRBD2 (5 bases). The CDR3 is 14 amino acids. V lost 0 bases to trimming and J lost 0 bases, with 9 bases between them. Germline assignment: CDR1 DFQATT and CDR2 SNEGSKA (reference sequence). As DNA, the CDR3 is TGCAGTGCTAGAGACCCTAGCTACTCCTACGAGCAGTACTTC. This codes for CSARDPSYSYEQYF.

This clonotype has a handful of counts. The chain combines TRBV28 with TRBJ2-7, with D possibly TRBD2 on 6 matching bases. V lost 5 bases and J 1 base, leaving 15 bases between the germline ends. The V gene's germline CDR1 is MDHEN and CDR2 SYDVKM. This CDR3 is built from 15 residues. The CDR3, as DNA: TGTGCCAGCAGTGCCGCGGGACTCCATTCCTACGAGCAGTACTTC. Translating it yields CASSAAGLHSYEQYF. The whole variable domain, filled in from reference TRBV28 and TRBJ2-7, reads DVKVTQSSRYLVKRTGEKVFLECVQDMDHENMFWYRQDPGLGLRLIYFSYDVKMKEKGDIPEGYSVSREKKERFSLILESASTNQTSMYLCASSAAGLHSYEQYFGPGTRLTVT.

This clonotype was recorded at least ten times. V gene TRBV4-3 combines with J gene TRBJ1-2; D unresolved. The CDR3 totals 18 residues. V lost 1 base to trimming and J lost 4 bases, with 22 bases between them. Germline V gene data show CDR1 as LGHNA and CDR2 as YSLEER. CDR3 coding DNA: TGCGCCAGCAGCCAAGGCGGTCAAGAGCTGCCCAGCGGCTATGGCTACACCTTC. This encodes CASSQGGQELPSGYGYTF.

A note on this clonotype: A single base separates this from a much larger clone, so it may be a read error. V and J are TRBV20-1 and TRBJ2-1, with TRBD2 identical over 8 bases. The CDR3 is 14 residues long. The germline V gene has CDR1 DFQATT and CDR2 SNEGSKA (reference sequence). CDR3 region: CRASSGSPYNEQFF. As DNA, the CDR3 is TGCAGAGCCAGCAGCGGGAGTCCCTACAATGAGCAGTTCTTC.

Ten or more counts support this clonotype. This rearrangement joins TRBV29-1 to TRBJ2-4, with TRBD1 matching over 8 bases. CDR3 length equals 11 residues. Germline V CDR1 and CDR2: SQVTM, ANQGSEA. The J segment lost 7 bases and the V segment lost 6 bases, leaving 2 bases of the junction unmatched. The CDR3 here is CSVRQGNIQYF. The CDR3 region has the DNA TGCAGCGTAAGACAGGGGAACATTCAGTACTTC.

J is TRBJ2-4 and V is TRBV10-3, with a tentative D call TRBD1 (6 bases). Trimming cost V 0 bases and J 0 bases, with 9 bases left between them. Germline-derived CDR1 and CDR2 are ENHRY and SYGVKD. This CDR3 contains 16 residues. CDR3: CAISESGALAKNIQYF. The CDR3 nucleotides read TGTGCCATCAGTGAGTCGGGGGCCCTAGCCAAAAACATTCAGTACTTC.

This clonotype was detected only a few times. CDR3 sequence: CASSEGKNTEAFF. Written as DNA, the CDR3 is TGTGCCAGCAGTGAGGGGAAGAACACTGAAGCTTTCTTT. The chain recombines TRBV25-1 with TRBJ1-1; no reliable D call. The V end was cut by 3 bases, the J end by 1 base, with 6 bases between. This CDR3 region has 13 residues. Germline V gene sequence: CDR1 MGHDK, CDR2 SYGVNS.

This clonotype was counted many times. The chain uses TRBV15 and TRBJ1-1; tentative D call: TRBD1 (6 bases). Deletions cut 2 bases from V and 5 bases from J, with 12 bases between. This CDR3 comprises 14 residues. Germline CDR1 and CDR2: LNHNV and YYDKDF (reference sequence). CDR3 sequence: CATSRNRVRTEAFF. The CDR3 bases are TGTGCCACCAGCAGAAACAGGGTTAGAACTGAAGCTTTCTTT.

At least ten counts were recorded for this clonotype. V is TRBV7-9 and J is TRBJ2-2; either TRBD1 or TRBD2 may fit D (6 bases each). V was cut by 2 bases and J by 6 bases, with 13 bases left in between. Germline CDR1 SEHNR, CDR2 FQNEAQ (reference sequence). This CDR3 comprises 15 residues. CDR3 loop: CASSLLGGASGELFF. The DNA of the CDR3 is TGTGCCAGCAGCTTATTGGGGGGCGCATCCGGGGAGCTGTTTTTT.

There are many counts of this clonotype. This sequence joins TRBV7-2 and TRBJ2-6; D is undetermined. Germline CDR1 is SGHTA and CDR2 is FQGNSA. The ends were cut back, 1 base at V and 2 bases at J, with 6 bases in the middle. The CDR3 spans 15 residues. CDR3 sequence: CASSLVSAGANVLTF. CDR3 in DNA: TGTGCCAGCAGCTTAGTGAGTGCTGGGGCCAACGTCCTGACTTTC.

Ten or more counts support this clonotype. V is TRBV12-3 or TRBV12-4 and J is TRBJ2-6; 7 bases line up with TRBD1. CDR3 size: 15 residues. The V and J ends lost 7 bases and 4 bases, in that order; junction bases with no gene match: 7. Here the CDR3 reads CASTTTGAGANVLTF. In DNA form, the CDR3 reads TGTGCCAGCACTACTACAGGGGCCGGGGCCAACGTCCTGACTTTC.

This clonotype was seen ten or more times. This sequence joins TRBV20-1 and TRBJ2-5; 7 bases map to TRBD1. CDR3 length: 11 amino acids. CDR1 and CDR2 from the germline V gene are DFQATT and SNEGSKA (reference sequence). Germline trimming cut 5 bases from V and 3 bases from J; bases unmatched to any gene: 0. Here the CDR3 reads CSAGTEETQYF. The CDR3 nucleotides are TGCAGTGCTGGGACAGAAGAGACCCAGTACTTC.

This clonotype was recorded at least ten times. The rearrangement links TRBV12-3 or TRBV12-4 to TRBJ1-4; maybe TRBD1 (6 bases). CDR3 size: 15 residues. The V end was cut by 6 bases, the J end by 4 bases, with 15 bases between. The CDR3 loop reads CASSLSGGGNEKLFF. In DNA form, the CDR3 reads TGTGCCAGCAGCCTCTCGGGGGGCGGTAATGAAAAACTGTTTTTT.